A selection of T cell receptor beta chains follows, all from one sample in a study of T-cell reconstitution after alpha-beta-depleted transplantation in children. TCRdb itself ran the PCR reads through MiXCR, one entry per CDR3 protein. Among around 700,000 distinct CDR3 sequences listed, roughly 13% were seen once. Sample: PBMCs, taken before TCRalphabeta/CD19-depleted stem cell transplant. The receptors come from a girl aged 2 to 10 with congenital amegakaryocytic thrombocytopenia, due to receive a stem cell transplant. CDR3s include the opening cysteine and the closing phenylalanine or tryptophan. The D gene is left open where the match is weak. The size entry is marked missing in some rows and otherwise reads once, few, many or a size class.

TRBD2 NA TRBJ2-1 TRBV5-8 TGTGCCAGCAGCTTGTGGGAGGGGAATGAGCAGTTCTTC CASSLWEGNEQFF
NA many TRBJ2-4 TRBV20-1 TGCAGTGCCGCCGGGGCGGTGTTAGCCAAAAACATTCAGTACTTC CSAAGAVLAKNIQYF
TRBD2 many TRBJ2-2 TRBV5-1 TGCGCCAGCAGCTTGGAACTAGCGGGAGCCCCCGGGGAGCTGTTTTTT CASSLELAGAPGELFF
NA many TRBJ2-1 TRBV11-2 TGTGCCAGCAGCTTATGGGTGGGTGAGCAGTTCTTC CASSLWVGEQFF
TRBD1 NA TRBJ1-2 TRBV5-1 TGCGCCAGCAGCGGGACAGGGGGAGGCTATGGCTACACCTTC CASSGTGGGYGYTF
TRBD1 many TRBJ2-7 TRBV20-1 TGCAGTGCTCCGAGGGGACAGAGCTCCTACGAGCAGTACTTC CSAPRGQSSYEQYF
TRBD2 few TRBJ2-5 TRBV6-5 TGTGCCAGCAGTTACTCAGGAGCGGGAGAGGGGCAAGAGACCCAGTACTTC CASSYSGAGEGQETQYF
NA NA TRBJ1-1 TRBV10-3 TGTGCCATCAGTGAGACTACGGGACTCTCGAAGGGAGCTTTCTTT CAISETTGLSKGAFF
TRBD2 NA TRBJ2-1 TRBV12-3/TRBV12-4 TGTGCCAGCAATGTTGTAGCGGGAGGGCCGGGGTACAATGAGCAGTTCTTC CASNVVAGGPGYNEQFF
NA many TRBJ1-1 TRBV28 TGTGCCAGCTGCAGGGTGTTCAACACTGAAGCTTTCTTT CASCRVFNTEAFF
TRBD1 NA TRBJ2-1 TRBV12-3/TRBV12-4 TGTGCCAGCAGTATACAGGGGGGATACAATGAGCAGTTCTTC CASSIQGGYNEQFF
TRBD2 many TRBJ2-1 TRBV29-1 TGCAGCGTCCTAACCGGGACTAGCAGAGACAATGAGCAGTTCTTC CSVLTGTSRDNEQFF
NA many TRBJ2-3 TRBV5-6 TGTGCCAGCAGCTTCGGACCAAGTAGCACAGATACGCAGTATTTT CASSFGPSSTDTQYF
NA few TRBJ1-5 TRBV6-1 TGTGCCAGCACAATAAAGGGGGGCAGTCGGCAGCCCCAGCATTTT CASTIKGGSRQPQHF
NA NA TRBJ1-4 TRBV18 TGTGCCAGCTCACCTCGGGTCAGTGAAAAACTGTTTTTT CASSPRVSEKLFF
NA NA TRBJ1-1 TRBV5-1 TGCGCCAGCAGCTTTACGGGGGGCGCTTCAGGGAACACTGAAGCTTTCTTT CASSFTGGASGNTEAFF
TRBD2 few TRBJ2-1 TRBV20-1 TGCAGTGCTACCCCGGGACTAGCAGACAATGAGCAGTTCTTC CSATPGLADNEQFF
NA many TRBJ2-7 TRBV4-1 TGCGCCAGCAGCCAAGCGGACAGCTACGAGCAGTACTTC CASSQADSYEQYF
TRBD2 NA TRBJ2-7 TRBV20-1 TGCAGTGCCAGACGGCGGGCTAGCGGATCCTACGAGCAGTACTTC CSARRRASGSYEQYF
TRBD1 NA TRBJ2-4 TRBV20-1 TGCAGTGCTTCGGACAGGTCCCCACCCAAAAACATTCAGTACTTC CSASDRSPPKNIQYF
TRBD1 many TRBJ2-3 TRBV12-3/TRBV12-4 TGTGCCAGCAGCCGCTGGGACAGCCTGTCGGCAGATACGCAGTATTTT CASSRWDSLSADTQYF
NA many TRBJ2-2 TRBV9 TGTGCCAGCAGCGTTTACTCGAACACCGGGGAGCTGTTTTTT CASSVYSNTGELFF
TRBD2 many TRBJ2-1 TRBV7-6 TGTGCCAGCAGCCCCCCCCTAGCGGGAGTGCTGAATGAGCAGTTCTTC CASSPPLAGVLNEQFF
NA many TRBJ2-5 TRBV29-1 TGCAGCGGCGGCGGTCCTAACTGGGAGACCCAGTACTTC CSGGGPNWETQYF
TRBD2 many TRBJ2-2 TRBV20-1 TGCAGTGCCAGGGGACTAGCGGGAGATTCTGGGGAGCTGTTTTTT CSARGLAGDSGELFF